A selection of T cell receptor beta chains follows, all from one sample in a study of cytomegalovirus exposure and HLA in healthy donors. The method was immunoSEQ multiplex PCR; TCRdb's version includes in-frame clones alone and lacks a portion of them. In the table there are 90,000 to 120,000 clones, 74% of which are singletons. Material for sequencing was PBMCs. These receptors were taken from a woman aged 40 to 50 in good health and CMV-seropositive. The CDR3 runs from the conserved cysteine through the conserved F or W. Fields, in order: J gene, V gene, clone size, CDR3 protein. For some rows the clone size is stated as once, few or many, or as a class when expanded; others skip it.

>TRBJ1-1|TRBV6-5|NA
CASSYPTIGGLSEAFF
>TRBJ1-1|TRBV27|NA
CASRTGGTMNTEAFF
>TRBJ1-2|TRBV4-1|NA
CASQTPGNNGYTF
>TRBJ2-3|TRBV19|NA
CASSITGGHVDTQYF
>TRBJ1-3|TRBV9|NA
CASSVDPDRANTIYF
>TRBJ2-7|TRBV19|NA
CASSIGGTYEQYF
>TRBJ1-5|TRBV2|NA
CASSENAGSQPQHF
>TRBJ2-5|TRBV2|NA
CASSLESLTQYF
>TRBJ1-2|TRBV5-4|NA
CASSLGDSYGYTF
>TRBJ2-7|TRBV6-1|NA
CASSEAWPYEQYF
>TRBJ2-3|TRBV5-1|NA
CASSLVQGARDTQYF
>TRBJ1-2|TRBV6-5|NA
CPHGVGGGQNGYTF
>TRBJ1-6|TRBV5-6|NA
CASSQNSAALHF
>TRBJ2-3|TRBV7-9|few
CACGLARGDTQYF
>TRBJ1-4|TRBV6-1|few
CASKRTANEKLFF
>TRBJ1-5|TRBV6-1|NA
CASSTGPSNQPQHF
>TRBJ2-2|TRBV4-1|few
CASSQPTSDTGELFF
>TRBJ1-3|TRBV28|few
CATHGGRGYSGNTIYF
>TRBJ2-5|TRBV7-9|NA
CASSPGQGGETQYF
>TRBJ2-1|TRBV30|NA
CAWSVRTGLEQFF
>TRBJ2-7|TRBV29-1|NA
CSVANSKPYEQYF
>TRBJ2-3|TRBV15|NA
CATSRDGLATDTQYF